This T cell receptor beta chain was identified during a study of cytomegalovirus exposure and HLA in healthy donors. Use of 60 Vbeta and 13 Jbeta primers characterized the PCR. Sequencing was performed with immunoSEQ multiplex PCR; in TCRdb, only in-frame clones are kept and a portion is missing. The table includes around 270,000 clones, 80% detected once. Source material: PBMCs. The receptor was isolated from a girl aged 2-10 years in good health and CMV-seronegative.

CDR3 region: CASAWWDRLDDGYTF. CDR3 bases: TGTGCCAGTGCTTGGTGGGACAGGCTAGACGACGGCTACACCTTC. V usage is TRBV19 and J usage is TRBJ1-2; 8 bases map to TRBD1. V lost 8 bases to trimming and J lost 8 bases; unmatched junction nucleotides: 16. CDR1 and CDR2 from the germline V gene are LNHDA and SQIVND (reference sequence). This CDR3 has 15 residues.